The clone carrying this T cell receptor beta chain has only a few counts. Its antigen remains unidentified. Time point given: after neoadjuvant nivolumab, at surgical resection. Generated by immunoSEQ multiplex PCR, the TCRdb table keeps only in-frame clones and is missing some. The profile shows some 15,000 clones, about three quarters of them singletons. This entry belongs to a study of neoadjuvant anti-PD-1 for oral cavity cancer. The overall study: Around day 43, patients without progression received a fourth nivolumab dose before surgery. Study-level results: Pretreatment Treg/Th17 ratio correlated inversely with post-treatment tumor clonality. Only three patients per response group were TCR-analyzed; validation needed.

Trimming left V 1 base short and J 4 bases short, with 14 bases between. From germline, CDR1 is SGHAT and CDR2 FQNNGV. This CDR3 has 16 residues. This sample comprised PBMCs, obtained after nivolumab (anti-PD-1) treatment. V usage is TRBV11-2 and J usage is TRBJ1-5; tentatively, D is TRBD1 (5 bases). The clonotype was recovered from a person between 40 and 85 years old with oral cavity squamous cell carcinoma. DNA of the CDR3: TGTGCCAGCAGCTTAGGAAGGGGTTCGGTGAATCAGCCCCAGCATTTT. The encoded protein is CASSLGRGSVNQPQHF.